These 20 T cell receptor beta chains were all obtained from the same sample, sequenced in a study. Treg sorting used a CD4+CD25+CD127-/low gate. TCRdb passed the 5' RACE reads through MiXCR, listing each CDR3 protein once. The sample carries approximately 10,000 distinct CDR3 sequences, about 25% recorded once. Input material: Tregs sorted from blood. These receptors were collected from a female donor with breast cancer.

In this sample, this clonotype turned up many times. V gene TRBV2 combines with J gene TRBJ2-4; 10 bases are a match to TRBD1. There are 16 residues in the CDR3. V shed 5 bases and J 0 bases; nucleotides not matched to a gene: 4. Germline V lookup: CDR1 SNHLY, CDR2 FYNNEI. The CDR3 DNA is TGTGCCAGCAGTCGAGGACAGGGGGGAGCCAAAAACATTCAGTACTTC. Translation gives CASSRGQGGAKNIQYF.

J is TRBJ1-1 and V is TRBV12-3 or TRBV12-4; D is possibly TRBD1 (6 bases). The CDR3 is 14 residues long. Trimming left V 2 bases short and J 7 bases short, with 14 bases between. CDR3 nucleotide sequence: TGTGCCAGCAGTTTATTTTCGGGGGGGCTTGAAGCTTTCTTT. This codes for CASSLFSGGLEAFF.

The chain joins TRBV5-1 to TRBJ2-3; D remains unclear. Looked up from germline, CDR1 is SGHRS and CDR2 is YFSETQ. This CDR3 region has 12 residues. V shed 6 bases and J shed 3 bases, with 8 bases lying between them. The CDR3 nucleotides read TGCGCCAGCAACAAACGAACAGATACGCAGTATTTT. Its protein product is CASNKRTDTQYF.

On this clonotype itself: The CDR3 ends on some other residue instead of the conserved phenylalanine or tryptophan, so this is likely a read error. This chain uses TRBV19 with TRBJ2-1, with D perhaps being TRBD1 or TRBD2 (5 bases each). There are 15 residues in the CDR3. V lost 3 bases and J lost 3, with 12 bases in between. The V gene's germline CDR1 is LNHDA and CDR2 SQIVND (reference sequence). The CDR3 region is CASSIGGSVYNEQFL. CDR3 sequence (DNA): TGTGCCAGTAGTATTGGGGGATCCGTCTACAATGAGCAGTTCCTT.

The CDR3 sequence: CSASFEQVNQPQHF. The CDR3 nucleotides are TGCAGTGCTAGTTTCGAACAGGTCAATCAGCCCCAGCATTTT. The gene calls are TRBV20-1 and TRBJ1-5; weak D call: TRBD1 (5 bases). In germline, CDR1 is DFQATT, CDR2 SNEGSKA (reference sequence). Trimming took 3 bases from V and 3 from J, leaving 12 bases between them. The CDR3 has 14 amino acids.

About this clonotype itself: Just one base apart from a much larger clone, this may be a read error. This chain links TRBV7-6 with TRBJ1-3; D ambiguous. Deletions cut 9 bases from V and 7 bases from J, with 7 bases between. Germline V gene lookup returns CDR1 SGHVS and CDR2 FNYEAQ. The CDR3 loop spans 10 amino acids. CDR3 DNA sequence: TGTGCCAGTACAAAGAACACCATATATTTT. Translation gives CASTKNTIYF.

The sample holds many counts of this clonotype. The J gene is TRBJ1-1, the V gene TRBV19; D is unclear. V was trimmed by 4 bases and J by 1 base, leaving 4 bases between them. The CDR3 spans 12 residues. CDR1 and CDR2 from the germline V gene are LNHDA and SQIVND (reference sequence). CDR3 DNA: TGTGCCAGTAGTACAGGGAACACTGAAGCTTTCTTT. Translating it yields CASSTGNTEAFF.

This clonotype was seen many times. J is TRBJ1-2 and V is TRBV6-5; possible D gene TRBD1, 5 bases. The CDR3 covers 13 residues. V lost 5 bases to trimming and J lost 4 bases, with 11 bases between them. Looked up from germline, CDR1 is MNHEY and CDR2 is SVGAGI. CDR3 DNA sequence: TGTGCCAGCAGTGGGGCAGGCCCCTATGGCTACACCTTC. It yields the protein CASSGAGPYGYTF.

Note on this clonotype: A single base separates this from a much larger clone, so it may be a read error. Since no conserved phenylalanine or tryptophan closes the CDR3, a read error is the likely cause. This chain links TRBV15 with TRBJ2-7, with D hard to call. The length of the CDR3 is 15 residues. Germline assignment: CDR1 LNHNV and CDR2 YYDKDF (reference sequence). Deletions cut 0 bases from V and 0 bases from J, with 9 bases between. The CDR3 is CATSRDLASSYEQYS. The CDR3 DNA reads as TGTGCCACCAGCAGAGATCTCGCAAGCTCCTACGAGCAGTACTCC.

This clonotype qualifies as medium-sized. The chain links TRBV10-3 to TRBJ2-7; D gene ambiguous. This CDR3 is built from 12 residues. Germline V gives CDR1 ENHRY, CDR2 SYGVKD. The V end was cut by 2 bases, the J end by 5 bases, with 7 bases between. The CDR3 is CAISEASHEQYF. CDR3 in DNA: TGTGCCATCAGTGAGGCCTCTCACGAGCAGTACTTC.

This clonotype was observed a handful of times. J is TRBJ1-3 and V is TRBV5-1, with 11 bases fitting TRBD1. The V and J ends lost 0 bases and 0 bases, in that order; junction bases with no gene match: 2. Germline V gene sequence: CDR1 SGHRS, CDR2 YFSETQ. This CDR3 is built from 17 residues. The CDR3 bases are TGCGCCAGCAGCTTGGCCGGACAGGGGGCCTCTGGAAACACCATATATTTT. This translates into CASSLAGQGASGNTIYF.

This clonotype came up once. The chain is built from TRBV12-3 or TRBV12-4 and TRBJ1-5; D might be TRBD1 (5 bases). CDR3 length equals 14 residues. V lost 1 base to trimming and J lost 4 bases, with 8 bases between them. The CDR3: CASSLGQSNQPQHF. CDR3 coding DNA: TGTGCCAGCAGTTTAGGACAGTCAAATCAGCCCCAGCATTTT.

As DNA, the CDR3 is TGTGCCAGCACCCTAGCGTGGACAGGGGAAGGAGGCTACACCTTC. Its protein is CASTLAWTGEGGYTF. The rearrangement joins TRBV6-1 to TRBJ1-2, with 9 bases fitting TRBD1. V trimming: 7 bases; J trimming: 8 bases; junction bases outside the gene matches: 14. There are 15 residues in the CDR3. Germline V CDR1 and CDR2: MNHNS, SASEGT.

This clonotype came up a few times. Because it lacks the conserved phenylalanine or tryptophan at the end, this CDR3 is likely a read error. The DNA is omitted, as the CDR3 cannot be located on it reliably, and the CDR3 follows TCRdb's listing. The chain joins TRBV5-1 to TRBJ1-1. CDR1 is SGHRS and CDR2 is YFSETQ in the germline V gene. The CDR3 sequence runs 13 residues, both termini included. The CDR3 loop is CASSLGRNTEASS.

Comments on this clonotype: A single base separates this from a much larger clone, so it may be a read error. The chain couples TRBV28 to TRBJ1-2; D remains ambiguous. The CDR3 runs 13 residues. Per the germline V gene, CDR1 is MDHEN and CDR2 is SYDVKM. V was trimmed by 2 bases and J by 6 bases, leaving 10 bases between them. The CDR3 sequence is CASSLRRVHGYTF. Here the CDR3 DNA reads TGTGCCAGCAGTTTAAGGAGGGTGCATGGCTACACCTTC.

This clonotype was detected ten times or more. This chain connects TRBV9 to TRBJ2-3; 10 bases are a match to TRBD2. J lost 4 bases, V lost 0 bases, and 2 bases had no gene match. Germline-derived CDR1 and CDR2 are SGDLS and YYNGEE. The CDR3 contains 15 residues. The CDR3 reads CASSVGTSGPDTQYF. CDR3 nucleotide sequence: TGTGCCAGCAGCGTAGGGACTAGCGGTCCAGATACGCAGTATTTT.

The table lists this clonotype with many counts. This chain connects TRBV5-6 to TRBJ1-4; D perhaps matches TRBD1 (5 bases). The CDR3 has 18 amino acids. Germline CDR1 SGHDT, CDR2 YYEEEE. Trimming removed 4 bases from V and 4 bases from J, with 23 bases in between. The CDR3 is CASSRNWDDWRINEKLFF. The CDR3 DNA follows: TGTGCCAGCAGCCGAAATTGGGACGACTGGAGAATTAATGAAAAACTGTTTTTT.

This clonotype counts as large. The chain combines TRBV9 with TRBJ2-1, with 7 bases lining up with TRBD2. Losses at the gene ends were 3 bases for V and 3 bases for J; bases not matched to a gene: 6. This CDR3 is built from 15 residues. Germline V gene lookup returns CDR1 SGDLS and CDR2 YYNGEE. The DNA for the CDR3 is TGTGCCAGCAGCGAAGGCGGGGGTAACTACAATGAGCAGTTCTTC. This sequence encodes CASSEGGGNYNEQFF.

By its share, this clonotype is medium-sized. The rearrangement joins TRBV6-1 to TRBJ2-7, with 12 bases aligning to TRBD1. Germline values: CDR1 MNHNS, CDR2 SASEGT. This CDR3 contains 16 residues. The V segment lost 1 base and the J segment 5 bases; nucleotides outside the gene matches: 6. For the CDR3, the DNA is TGTGCCAGCAGTGAAGAAGTGGGGACAGGGGGCCACGAGCAGTACTTC. Translated: CASSEEVGTGGHEQYF.

This clonotype has only a few counts. CDR3 bases: TGTGCCAGCAGTTTACCCCCACCCATGAGCGAGCAGTACTTC. Residues: CASSLPPPMSEQYF. V gene TRBV12-3 or TRBV12-4 combines with J gene TRBJ2-7; D unresolved. This CDR3 region has 14 residues. V was cut by 2 bases and J by 6 bases, with 14 bases left in between.